The 9 T cell receptor beta chains listed next were all sequenced from one sample in a study of control samples from healthy donors and cancer patients. Sequencing used immunoSEQ multiplex PCR; TCRdb keeps in-frame clones, though not all of them. This sample yields some 200,000 clones, of which around 94% are seen a single time; approximately 1.4% belongs to the top ten. Sequenced material: blood. The receptors here all came from a man aged 45-60 years in good health.

CDR3 sequence (DNA): TGTGCCAGCAGCAACCAAGGTGCGGGGGGGAATTACAATGAGCAGTTCTTC. It translates to CASSNQGAGGNYNEQFF. The V and J genes are TRBV4-2 and TRBJ2-1, with TRBD2 matching 9 bases. CDR3 size: 17 residues. Trimming took 5 bases from V and 4 from J; bases not matched to a gene: 12. From germline, CDR1 is LGHNA and CDR2 YNFKEQ.

The chain has TRBV24-1 and TRBJ2-2; no reliable D call. Germline V gene data show CDR1 as KGHDR and CDR2 as SFDVKD. V was cut by 3 bases and J by 8 bases, with 12 bases left in between. This CDR3 is 14 amino acids long. The CDR3 DNA sequence: TGTGCCACCAGTGATCCTTCCGAGCGAGGGGAGCTGTTTTTT. It yields the protein CATSDPSERGELFF.

This clone was observed a single time. The chain couples TRBV18 to TRBJ2-3, with TRBD2 matching 8 bases. Per the germline V gene, CDR1 is KGHSH and CDR2 is LQKENI. V lost 3 bases to trimming and J lost 2 bases; unmatched junction nucleotides: 4. CDR3 length equals 15 residues. CDR3 protein: CASSPILAVTDTQYF. CDR3 coding DNA: TGTGCCAGCTCACCGATACTAGCGGTCACAGATACGCAGTATTTT.

On this clone itself: Different DNA sequences within this sample yield the same CDR3. The gene calls are TRBV6-1 and TRBJ1-1; maybe TRBD1 (5 bases). The ends were cut back, 3 bases at V and 2 bases at J, with 10 bases in the middle. The germline V gene has CDR1 MNHNS and CDR2 SASEGT. This CDR3 contains 14 residues. The CDR3 here is CASSEGRGNTEAFF. The CDR3, as DNA: TGTGCCAGCAGTGAGGGGAGGGGAAACACTGAAGCTTTCTTT.

The J gene is TRBJ1-3, the V gene TRBV2, with D perhaps TRBD1 (6 bases). Germline CDR1 and CDR2: SNHLY and FYNNEI. V dropped 7 bases and J dropped 2 bases, with 18 bases sitting between them. This CDR3 contains 16 residues. The CDR3 nucleotides read TGTGCCAGCATCATTCTGGGTGGGGGGCCTGGAAACACCATATATTTT. Translation: CASIILGGGPGNTIYF. Looking up the rest from reference TRBV2 and TRBJ1-3 gives the full variable domain: EPEVTQTPSHQVTQMGQEVILRCVPISNHLYFYWYRQILGQKVEFLVSFYNNEISEKSEIFDDQFSVERPDGSNFTLKIRSTKLEDSAMYFCASIILGGGPGNTIYFGEGSWLTVV.

CDR3 region: CARGAGGLLDTQYF. The DNA for the CDR3 is TGTGCCAGGGGGGCGGGGGGTCTCCTTGATACGCAGTATTTT. The chain joins TRBV3-1 (or the pseudogene TRBV3-2) to TRBJ2-3, with TRBD2 matching over 8 bases. CDR3 length equals 14 residues. CDR1 and CDR2 (germline): LGHDT, YNNKEL (reference sequence). The junction had 11 bases not matched to a gene; V was cut back by 9 bases and J by 6 bases.

The chain uses TRBV28 and TRBJ1-2; D possibly corresponds to TRBD1 (5 bases). The ends were cut back, 5 bases at V and 6 bases at J, with 16 bases in the middle. Germline CDR1 is MDHEN and CDR2 is SYDVKM. There are 14 residues in the CDR3. The CDR3: CASSRLRGENGYTF. Here the CDR3 DNA reads TGTGCCAGCAGTAGGTTGAGGGGCGAGAATGGCTACACCTTC.

The chain is built from TRBV4-2 and TRBJ1-2; 9 nucleotides align to TRBD1. V dropped 4 bases and J dropped 4; count of bases not matched to a gene: 10. The CDR3 is made up of 16 amino acids. Germline CDR1 and CDR2: LGHNA and YNFKEQ. The CDR3 nucleotides are TGTGCCAGCAGCCCCATACCCACAGGGGGCGGCTATGGCTACACCTTC. Its translation is CASSPIPTGGGYGYTF.

The V gene is TRBV6-2 or TRBV6-3, the J gene TRBJ2-7; D possibly corresponds to TRBD2 (6 bases). This CDR3 comprises 16 residues. Germline V gene data show CDR1 as MNHEY and CDR2 as SVGEGT. V dropped 4 bases and J dropped 0 bases, with 16 bases sitting between them. The CDR3 protein is CASSSASGRSSYEQYF. DNA of the CDR3: TGTGCCAGCAGTTCCGCCTCAGGGAGGTCCTCCTACGAGCAGTACTTC.